Shown below are 21 T cell receptor beta chains from a single sample sequenced in a study of radiotherapy plus CTLA-4 blockade in lung cancer. TCRdb's copy holds only in-frame clones and misses some; the assay was immunoSEQ multiplex PCR. The sample consists of 80,000 to 100,000 clones, around 88% of them appearing once. The sequencing used peripheral blood, collected from a patient treated with radiotherapy plus ipilimumab. The source is a human donor with non-small cell lung cancer that progressed on radiotherapy plus ipilimumab.

This sequence joins TRBV9 and TRBJ2-1; TRBD2 matches at 7 bases. The CDR3 runs 18 residues. With 3 bases clipped from V and 2 bases from J, the junction kept 14 bases outside the gene matches. CDR1 and CDR2 from the germline V gene are SGDLS and YYNGEE. DNA of the CDR3: TGTGCCAGCAGCGCCCCGCGGGGAGGGCCCGAAGCCTACAATGAGCAGTTCTTC. Its translation is CASSAPRGGPEAYNEQFF. Drawing the rest from reference TRBV9 and TRBJ2-1, the complete variable domain is DSGVTQTPKHLITATGQRVTLRCSPRSGDLSVYWYQQSLDQGLQFLIQYYNGEERAKGNILERFSAQQFPDLHSELNLSSLELGDSALYFCASSAPRGGPEAYNEQFFGPGTRLTVL.

The chain links TRBV19 to TRBJ1-2, with D uncertain. Trimming left V 4 bases short and J 2 bases short, with 11 bases between. Germline lookup yields CDR1 LNHDA and CDR2 SQIVND (reference sequence). This CDR3 comprises 14 residues. The CDR3 protein is CASSTPGKNYGYTF. The CDR3 DNA is TGTGCCAGTAGTACGCCAGGCAAGAACTATGGCTACACCTTC. Full variable domain (rest looked up from reference TRBV19 and TRBJ1-2): DGGITQSPKYLFRKEGQNVTLSCEQNLNHDAMYWYRQDPGQGLRLIYYSQIVNDFQKGDIAEGYSVSREKKESFPLTVTSAQKNPTAFYLCASSTPGKNYGYTFGSGTRLTVV.

The chain joins TRBV10-3 to TRBJ2-1; perhaps TRBD1 as D (5 bases). This CDR3 is built from 15 residues. Per the germline V gene, CDR1 is ENHRY and CDR2 is SYGVKD. V shed 6 bases and J shed 2 bases, with 14 bases lying between them. The CDR3 protein is CAIRGPTNPYNEQFF. CDR3 nucleotides: TGTGCCATCAGGGGGCCCACAAATCCCTACAATGAGCAGTTCTTC.

The chain links TRBV6-6 to TRBJ2-7, with 9 bases identical to TRBD2. Germline loops: CDR1 MNHNY, CDR2 SVGAGI (reference sequence). V dropped 4 bases and J dropped 3; count of bases not matched to a gene: 4. This CDR3 has 14 residues. The CDR3 region is CASSFSSGSYEQYF. The CDR3 DNA sequence: TGTGCCAGCAGTTTCAGTAGCGGGAGCTACGAGCAGTACTTC.

This chain joins TRBV5-1 and TRBJ2-1; 15 nucleotides agree with TRBD2. Trimming removed 4 bases from V and 10 bases from J; junction bases left unmatched: 6. CDR3 length equals 15 residues. Germline V lookup: CDR1 SGHRS, CDR2 YFSETQ. CDR3 region: CASSHGTSGRSEQFF. For the CDR3, the DNA is TGCGCCAGCAGCCATGGGACTAGCGGGAGGAGCGAGCAGTTCTTC. Complete variable domain (other parts from reference TRBV5-1 and TRBJ2-1): KAGVTQTPRYLIKTRGQQVTLSCSPISGHRSVSWYQQTPGQGLQFLFEYFSETQRNKGNFPGRFSGRQFSNSRSEMNVSTLELGDSALYLCASSHGTSGRSEQFFGPGTRLTVL.

The gene calls are TRBV6-1 and TRBJ2-1, with 12 bases matching TRBD2. Trimming cost V 6 bases and J 8 bases; bases outside gene matches: 8. Germline V lookup: CDR1 MNHNS, CDR2 SASEGT. This CDR3 spans 15 amino acids. The CDR3 sequence: CASRTLGLAGHEQFF. Here the CDR3 DNA reads TGTGCCAGCAGGACCTTGGGACTAGCGGGTCATGAGCAGTTCTTC.

A single count supports this clone. The chain is built from TRBV5-4 and TRBJ2-7; the D gene could be TRBD1 or TRBD2 (5 bases each). Trimming removed 0 bases at V and 9 bases at J, with 19 bases between. Germline values: CDR1 SGHNT, CDR2 YYREEE (reference sequence). CDR3 length: 15 amino acids. CDR3 in DNA: TGTGCCAGCAGCTTGGGGGGACGAACCTACGAGTGGCAGTACTTC. This codes for CASSLGGRTYEWQYF.

This chain joins TRBV27 and TRBJ2-7; 10 bases map to TRBD1. The V gene end was trimmed by 5 bases and the J gene end by 3 bases; junction bases not matched to a gene: 13. The CDR3 runs to 17 residues. CDR1 MNHEY and CDR2 SMNVEV come from the germline V gene (reference sequence). The CDR3 protein is CASSAEAGTGAYYEQYF. The DNA for the CDR3 is TGTGCCAGCAGTGCGGAAGCCGGGACAGGGGCCTACTACGAGCAGTACTTC.

This sequence joins TRBV2 and TRBJ2-5; the D gene is possibly TRBD2 (6 bases). V shed 4 bases and J shed 3 bases, with 9 bases lying between them. The CDR3 has 13 residues. Germline CDR1 SNHLY, CDR2 FYNNEI. CDR3 DNA sequence: TGTGCCAGCAGTGCCCAGCGGGAAGAGACCCAGTACTTC. Translation: CASSAQREETQYF.

The J gene is TRBJ1-1, the V gene TRBV10-3; 8 bases are a match to TRBD1. The CDR3 consists of 14 residues. CDR1 is ENHRY and CDR2 is SYGVKD in the germline V gene. J gave up 5 bases and V 7 bases, and 9 bases lay outside the gene matches. In DNA form, the CDR3 reads TGTGCCATCAACGGCGACAGGGGCAAGACTGAAGCTTTCTTT. It specifies CAINGDRGKTEAFF.

In its sample, this clone was seen once. This same CDR3 is encoded by further DNA sequences in the sample. The chain links TRBV5-1 to TRBJ2-1; TRBD2 matches 10 bases. Trimming at V came to 2 bases and at J to 4 bases, leaving 3 bases not matched to a gene. The CDR3 has 15 amino acids. Per the germline V gene, CDR1 is SGHRS and CDR2 is YFSETQ. CDR3 amino acids: CASSFLAGAYNEQFF. DNA for the CDR3: TGCGCCAGCAGCTTCCTAGCGGGAGCATACAATGAGCAGTTCTTC.

V and J are TRBV14 and TRBJ2-1; 7 nucleotides line up with TRBD2. Germline assignment: CDR1 SGHDN and CDR2 FVKESK. V was pared by 4 bases and J by 0 bases, with 3 bases of the junction left unmatched. The length of the CDR3 is 15 residues. CDR3 loop: CASSLGTTSYNEQFF. CDR3 nucleotide sequence: TGTGCCAGCAGCCTCGGGACTACCTCCTACAATGAGCAGTTCTTC.

The gene calls are TRBV5-1 and TRBJ2-1; 9 nucleotides line up with TRBD2. Germline CDR1 SGHRS, CDR2 YFSETQ. V lost 6 bases and J lost 10; bases outside the gene matches: 14. This CDR3 has 15 residues. Here the CDR3 DNA reads TGCGCCAGCACCCCTAGCGGGGCCCTCTGGGAAGAGCAGTTCTTC. Protein product: CASTPSGALWEEQFF.

In DNA form, the CDR3 reads TGTGCCAGCTCTCCCTCCGGAACGGAGATCACCGGGGAGCTGTTTTTT. It encodes CASSPSGTEITGELFF. This chain uses TRBV9 with TRBJ2-2; D unclear. Germline CDR1 reads SGDLS; CDR2 reads YYNGEE. Trimming cost V 7 bases and J 4 bases, with 20 bases left between them. The CDR3 extends over 16 amino acids.

In its sample, this clone is medium-sized (0.01 to 0.1%). The rearrangement uses TRBV19 and TRBJ1-2, with a weak D call TRBD1 (6 bases). The V gene lost 6 bases and the J gene lost 5 bases, with 10 bases spanning the gap. The CDR3 is made up of 12 amino acids. CDR1 and CDR2 from the germline V gene are LNHDA and SQIVND (reference sequence). CDR3 residues: CASRHQGYGYTF. The CDR3 region has the DNA TGTGCCAGTAGGCATCAGGGGTATGGCTACACCTTC.

This clone was seen only once. The chain recombines TRBV4-3 with TRBJ2-1; 11 nucleotides line up with TRBD2. The CDR3 length is 17 residues. CDR1 LGHNA and CDR2 YSLEER come from the germline V gene. V was pared by 0 bases and J by 10 bases, with 11 bases of the junction left unmatched. The CDR3 DNA sequence: TGCGCCAGCAGCCAAGAAGTCACTAGCGGGAGTCGGGGGGAGCAGTTCTTC. Its protein is CASSQEVTSGSRGEQFF.

The sample holds a few counts of this clone. The chain uses TRBV11-2 and TRBJ2-7, with a weak D call TRBD2 (6 bases). Germline assignment: CDR1 SGHAT and CDR2 FQNNGV. The CDR3 runs to 13 residues. Deletions cut 5 bases from V and 7 bases from J, with 15 bases between. In DNA form, the CDR3 reads TGTGCCAGCAGCCACTACTCGGGGGTAGAGCAGTACTTC. It is translated as CASSHYSGVEQYF.

V usage is TRBV10-3 and J usage is TRBJ2-3; perhaps TRBD2 as D (6 bases). Germline V CDR1 and CDR2: ENHRY, SYGVKD. The CDR3 totals 15 residues. The V and J ends lost 3 bases and 3 bases respectively, with 13 bases between them. The CDR3 sequence is CAISDDGGWTDTQYF. The CDR3, as DNA: TGTGCCATCAGTGATGATGGAGGGTGGACAGATACGCAGTATTTT.

V usage is TRBV11-2 and J usage is TRBJ1-2, with 8 bases fitting TRBD1. From germline, CDR1 is SGHAT and CDR2 FQNNGV. The trim removed 3 bases at V and 2 bases at J, leaving 5 bases unmatched. The CDR3 contains 15 residues. CDR3 amino acids: CASSFGTGTNYGYTF. For the CDR3, the DNA is TGTGCCAGCAGCTTCGGGACAGGCACAAACTATGGCTACACCTTC. Filled out from reference TRBV11-2 and TRBJ1-2, the complete variable domain reads EAGVAQSPRYKIIEKRQSVAFWCNPISGHATLYWYQQILGQGPKLLIQFQNNGVVDDSQLPKDRFSAERLKGVDSTLKIQPAKLEDSAVYLCASSFGTGTNYGYTFGSGTRLTVV.

This chain joins TRBV7-6 and TRBJ2-2; D is possibly TRBD1 or TRBD2 (5 bases each). The CDR3 has 14 amino acids. The V and J ends lost 5 bases and 1 base respectively, with 8 bases between them. Germline CDR1 is SGHVS and CDR2 is FNYEAQ. Here the CDR3 reads CASSGDGNTGELFF. In DNA form, the CDR3 reads TGTGCCAGCAGCGGGGACGGGAACACCGGGGAGCTGTTTTTT.

V and J are TRBV7-6 and TRBJ2-3; the D gene is possibly TRBD1 (7 bases). Between the trimmed V and J ends, which lost 2 bases and 9 bases, there was a span of 18 bases. Germline V gives CDR1 SGHVS, CDR2 FNYEAQ. The CDR3 runs to 15 residues. Here the CDR3 reads CASSLPWRGLGTQYF. The CDR3 DNA follows: TGTGCCAGCAGCTTACCCTGGAGGGGGCTAGGCACGCAGTATTTT. The full variable domain, with the rest looked up from reference TRBV7-6 and TRBJ2-3, is GAGVSQSPRYKVTKRGQDVALRCDPISGHVSLYWYRQALGQGPEFLTYFNYEAQQDKSGLPNDRFSAERPEGSISTLTIQRTEQRDSAMYRCASSLPWRGLGTQYFGPGTRLTVL.